One sample yielded the 24 T cell receptor beta chains listed below, sequenced in a study of cytomegalovirus exposure and HLA in healthy donors. It was with 60 Vbeta and 13 Jbeta primers that the PCR ran. TCRdb keeps only in-frame clones here, not all; method: immunoSEQ multiplex PCR. Here the sample spans 90,000 to 95,000 clones, more than 70% being singletons. Sequencing used PBMCs. Receptors originate from a young man in good health and CMV-seronegative.

In this sample, this clone turned up a few times. The chain employs TRBV21-1 and TRBJ2-5; the tabulated D call, TRBD2, remains unverified against the DNA. TRBV21-1 is assigned pseudogene status. CDR3 length: 17 residues. CDR3 in DNA: TGTGCCAGCAGCACTCAGCGGGGGGGCCGGCGGGCCGAGACCCAGTACTTC. This sequence encodes CASSTQRGGRRAETQYF.

Comment on this clone: Other DNA sequences from this sample encode an identical CDR3 as well. This sequence joins TRBV14 and TRBJ1-6; D gene unclear. Germline CDR1 is SGHDN and CDR2 is FVKESK. With 10 bases removed from V and 3 bases from J, the gap between germline ends came to 10 bases. The CDR3 has 13 residues. CDR3 amino acids: CATQSDYNSPLHF. In nucleotides, the CDR3 is TGTGCCACCCAGAGCGACTATAATTCACCCCTCCACTTT.

The chain couples TRBV5-1 to TRBJ2-2, with D unclear. The CDR3 consists of 15 residues. Germline lookup yields CDR1 SGHRS and CDR2 YFSETQ. The ends were cut back, 0 bases at V and 1 base at J, with 7 bases in the middle. The CDR3 nucleotides are TGCGCCAGCAGCTTGGGCGACAAGAACACCGGGGAGCTGTTTTTT. The encoded protein is CASSLGDKNTGELFF. Full variable domain (rest looked up from reference TRBV5-1 and TRBJ2-2): KAGVTQTPRYLIKTRGQQVTLSCSPISGHRSVSWYQQTPGQGLQFLFEYFSETQRNKGNFPGRFSGRQFSNSRSEMNVSTLELGDSALYLCASSLGDKNTGELFFGEGSRLTVL.

The rearrangement uses TRBV11-2 and TRBJ2-5, with 9 positions matching TRBD1. The CDR3 has 16 amino acids. The germline gives CDR1 SGHAT, CDR2 FQNNGV. The V and J ends lost 6 bases and 1 base, in that order; junction bases with no gene match: 9. The CDR3 here is CASSTWTGVLQETQYF. CDR3 in DNA: TGTGCCAGCAGTACCTGGACAGGGGTGCTCCAAGAGACCCAGTACTTC. Full variable domain (rest looked up from reference TRBV11-2 and TRBJ2-5): EAGVAQSPRYKIIEKRQSVAFWCNPISGHATLYWYQQILGQGPKLLIQFQNNGVVDDSQLPKDRFSAERLKGVDSTLKIQPAKLEDSAVYLCASSTWTGVLQETQYFGPGTRLLVL.

The chain has TRBV5-1 and TRBJ1-2; D uncertain. V was trimmed by 5 bases and J by 7 bases, leaving 18 bases between them. The CDR3 sequence is 14 residues long. Germline CDR1 is SGHRS and CDR2 is YFSETQ. The CDR3 DNA is TGCGCCAGCAGGCTAGGTCCCCCCGGCGCTGGCTACACCTTC. Amino acids: CASRLGPPGAGYTF.

V is TRBV5-1 and J is TRBJ2-5; tentative D call: TRBD2 (6 bases). The CDR3 length is 15 residues. Looked up from germline, CDR1 is SGHRS and CDR2 is YFSETQ. V dropped 2 bases and J dropped 1 base, with 12 bases sitting between them. The CDR3 region has the DNA TGCGCCAGCAGCTTAACCGGGGGTGGCCAAGAGACCCAGTACTTC. Its protein product is CASSLTGGGQETQYF.

V is TRBV5-1 and J is TRBJ1-1; possible D gene TRBD1, 6 bases. Germline lookup yields CDR1 SGHRS and CDR2 YFSETQ. This CDR3 has 15 residues. V was clipped by 4 bases and J by 8 bases, with 21 bases between them. The CDR3 nucleotides read TGCGCCAGCAGCCCGACGGGAGGCAGGGGCCTCGAAGCTTTCTTT. Translating it yields CASSPTGGRGLEAFF.

This clone was counted only a few times. The chain links TRBV2 to TRBJ2-3, with 9 bases aligning to TRBD2. The CDR3 is made up of 16 amino acids. Germline V gene lookup returns CDR1 SNHLY and CDR2 FYNNEI. Trimming at V came to 2 bases and at J to 6 bases, leaving 9 bases not matched to a gene. The CDR3 nucleotides are TGTGCCAGCAGTGAATGGGCTAGCGGGGCCCAGGATACGCAGTATTTT. Amino acids: CASSEWASGAQDTQYF. Supplemented by reference TRBV2 and TRBJ2-3, the full variable domain reads EPEVTQTPSHQVTQMGQEVILRCVPISNHLYFYWYRQILGQKVEFLVSFYNNEISEKSEIFDDQFSVERPDGSNFTLKIRSTKLEDSAMYFCASSEWASGAQDTQYFGPGTRLTVL.

This clone was counted a few times. V usage is TRBV6-5 and J usage is TRBJ1-1; the D gene is possibly TRBD1 (6 bases). This CDR3 is built from 15 residues. V was trimmed by 1 base and J by 1 base, leaving 10 bases between them. In germline, CDR1 is MNHEY, CDR2 SVGAGI. Here the CDR3 DNA reads TGTGCCAGCAGTTACTTGGTCAGGGGGAACACTGAAGCTTTCTTT. This gives the protein CASSYLVRGNTEAFF.

The chain is built from TRBV25-1 and TRBJ2-1, with TRBD1 matching over 8 bases. CDR1 and CDR2 from the germline V gene are MGHDK and SYGVNS. V lost 3 bases and J lost 6; bases outside the gene matches: 10. The CDR3 spans 16 residues. In DNA, the CDR3 is TGTGCCAGCAGTGACTCCCAGGGGGCTAGAATCAATGAGCAGTTCTTC. Its translation is CASSDSQGARINEQFF. The full variable domain, rest sourced from reference TRBV25-1 and TRBJ2-1, is EADIYQTPRYLVIGTGKKITLECSQTMGHDKMYWYQQDPGMELHLIHYSYGVNSTEKGDLSSESTVSRIRTEHFPLTLESARPSHTSQYLCASSDSQGARINEQFFGPGTRLTVL.

V usage is TRBV6-1 and J usage is TRBJ1-2; 7 nucleotides line up with TRBD1. The CDR3 extends over 14 amino acids. Trimming took 8 bases from V and 7 from J; bases not matched to a gene: 13. The V gene's germline CDR1 is MNHNS and CDR2 SASEGT. CDR3 nucleotides: TGTGCCAGCTTTAAGTTAGGGGGCGGTGGTGGCTACACCTTC. Translation gives CASFKLGGGGGYTF.

The chain recombines TRBV2 with TRBJ1-2, with TRBD1 matching over 10 bases. Germline assignment: CDR1 SNHLY and CDR2 FYNNEI. The V and J ends lost 4 bases and 4 bases, in that order; junction bases with no gene match: 12. The CDR3 contains 17 residues. Here the CDR3 reads CASSGGTGVWGSYGYTF. The DNA for the CDR3 is TGTGCCAGCAGTGGAGGGACAGGGGTATGGGGCAGCTATGGCTACACCTTC.

V usage is TRBV29-1 and J usage is TRBJ2-3, with 10 positions matching TRBD2. The CDR3 is 14 residues long. V dropped 6 bases and J dropped 1; count of bases not matched to a gene: 4. Germline-derived CDR1 and CDR2 are SQVTM and ANQGSEA. Here the CDR3 DNA reads TGCAGCGTCAGCGGGGGGGCGGGCACAGATACGCAGTATTTT. Protein product: CSVSGGAGTDTQYF.

This clone was detected a few times. The chain combines TRBV30 with TRBJ1-4; tentative D call: TRBD1 (6 bases). V dropped 7 bases and J dropped 6 bases, with 15 bases sitting between them. The CDR3 spans 13 residues. CDR1 and CDR2 (germline): GTSNPN, SVGIG (reference sequence). The CDR3 here is CASSQGGDEKLFF. CDR3 nucleotides: TGTGCCTCGTCACAGGGAGGGGATGAAAAACTGTTTTTT.

This clone was picked up one time. This sequence joins TRBV9 and TRBJ2-2; D is possibly TRBD2 (6 bases). Trimming removed 2 bases at V and 1 base at J, with 9 bases between. The CDR3 is made up of 15 amino acids. Germline V lookup: CDR1 SGDLS, CDR2 YYNGEE. The CDR3 DNA reads TGTGCCAGCAGCGTGGAGGGGCGGAACACCGGGGAGCTGTTTTTT. The encoded protein is CASSVEGRNTGELFF.

The V call is TRBV5-1, the J call TRBJ2-1, with 9 bases that match TRBD2. V shed 2 bases and J 5 bases; nucleotides not matched to a gene: 5. Per the germline V gene, CDR1 is SGHRS and CDR2 is YFSETQ. The CDR3 is made up of 15 amino acids. The CDR3 protein is CASSFSGGYDNEQFF. The CDR3 region has the DNA TGCGCCAGCAGCTTTAGCGGGGGTTACGACAATGAGCAGTTCTTC. Full variable domain (outside the CDR3, taken from reference TRBV5-1 and TRBJ2-1): KAGVTQTPRYLIKTRGQQVTLSCSPISGHRSVSWYQQTPGQGLQFLFEYFSETQRNKGNFPGRFSGRQFSNSRSEMNVSTLELGDSALYLCASSFSGGYDNEQFFGPGTRLTVL.

This chain uses TRBV7-9 with TRBJ2-3; TRBD2 aligns across 7 bases. This CDR3 comprises 15 residues. In germline, CDR1 is SEHNR, CDR2 FQNEAQ (reference sequence). J was trimmed by 0 bases and V by 0 bases; bases with no gene match: 0. The DNA for the CDR3 is TGTGCCAGCAGCTTAGCACTAGCGAGCACAGATACGCAGTATTTT. Encoded protein: CASSLALASTDTQYF.

The chain uses TRBV11-1 and TRBJ2-7; tentatively, D is TRBD2 (7 bases). Trimming cost V 5 bases and J 6 bases, with 14 bases left between them. The CDR3 runs 13 residues. Germline CDR1 is SGHAT and CDR2 is FQDESV (reference sequence). The CDR3 reads CASSGGPGGEQYF. The CDR3, as DNA: TGTGCCAGCAGCGGGGGCCCGGGGGGCGAGCAGTACTTC.

This chain joins TRBV10-2 and TRBJ1-1; TRBD1 might be the D (6 bases). V dropped 2 bases and J dropped 2 bases, with 12 bases sitting between them. Per the germline V gene, CDR1 is WSHSY and CDR2 is SAAADI. The CDR3 consists of 15 residues. CDR3 residues: CASSEMTGANTEAFF. As DNA, the CDR3 is TGCGCCAGCAGTGAGATGACAGGCGCTAACACTGAAGCTTTCTTT.

A remark on this clone: The junction departs from germline at one end; a sequencing error may be responsible. The genes are TRBV7-9 and TRBJ1-1, with TRBD1 matching 8 bases. The CDR3 spans 17 residues. Germline values: CDR1 SEHNR, CDR2 FQNEAQ (reference sequence). Here the CDR3 DNA reads TGTTCCAGCAGCCGGACGGGACAGGTGACCCGAGACGCTGAAGCTTTCTTT. Amino acid sequence: CSSSRTGQVTRDAEAFF.

This clone was observed once. V and J are TRBV6-6 and TRBJ1-4, with no clear D. Germline V gene sequence: CDR1 MNHNY, CDR2 SVGAGI (reference sequence). The CDR3 extends over 13 amino acids. Trimming shortened V by 4 bases and J by 8 bases, and 11 bases separated the two germline ends. The CDR3 nucleotides read TGTGCCAGCAGTTCATTTGCGGGGGAAAAACTGTTTTTT. Translated: CASSSFAGEKLFF.

This clone was seen a few times. As DNA, the CDR3 is TGTGCCAGCAGCCTCGGGGGGCACACAGATACGCAGTATTTT. Protein sequence: CASSLGGHTDTQYF. The chain uses TRBV5-6 and TRBJ2-3, with a tentative D call TRBD2 (7 bases). Per germline, CDR1 SGHDT and CDR2 YYEEEE. V lost 4 bases to trimming and J lost 2 bases, with 11 bases between them. This CDR3 contains 14 residues.

This clone has just one count. The V and J genes are TRBV2 and TRBJ2-7; 11 nucleotides agree with TRBD2. CDR1 is SNHLY, CDR2 FYNNEI, per germline. Losses at the gene ends were 6 bases for V and 1 base for J; bases not matched to a gene: 8. This CDR3 has 16 residues. CDR3 protein: CASSRLAGSHSYEQYF. Written as DNA, the CDR3 is TGTGCCAGCAGCCGACTAGCGGGGTCCCATTCCTACGAGCAGTACTTC.

The rearrangement uses TRBV19 and TRBJ1-5; no clear D. The V end lost 4 bases, the J end lost 2 bases, and 6 bases lay between the germline ends. Germline V CDR1 and CDR2: LNHDA, SQIVND (reference sequence). There are 13 residues in the CDR3. The CDR3 nucleotides read TGTGCCAGTAGTAGGTCGGGCAATCAGCCCCAGCATTTT. Encoded protein: CASSRSGNQPQHF.